The clone carrying this T cell receptor (beta chain) was counted a few times. Antigen specificity is unknown. The germline V gene encodes CDR1 SQVTM and CDR2 ANQGSEA. Trimming left V 0 bases short and J 8 bases short, with 10 bases between. The CDR3 length is 12 residues. MiXCR was run by TCRdb on the reads, yielding one entry per CDR3 protein. The sample records some 270,000 distinct CDR3 sequences, about 15% being singletons. The data stem from a study of T cell repertoires in cytomegalovirus infection. The wider study: Based on public TCR beta signatures, there were indications of CMV infection and of a matching HLA type. General study points: CMV-specific TCR beta clonotypes restricted by HLA-C dominated the ex vivo response.

The clonotype originates from a human donor in good health (CMV status not recorded). Some clones in this sample may be carry-over from other donors' samples. Material: CD8+ T cells from PBMCs. The gene calls are TRBV29-1 and TRBJ1-2, with D uncertain. The CDR3 DNA reads as TGCAGCGTTGAAGACGGAGGGCAAGGCTACACCTTC. It translates to CSVEDGGQGYTF.